This TCR beta chain stems from a study of cytomegalovirus exposure and HLA in healthy donors. General observations from the study: Among immune exposure information, only CMV serostatus was available. Later analysis indicated greater clonal expansion among HLA-associated TCR beta chains than among equally common other chains.

The J segment lost 7 bases and the V segment lost 3 bases, leaving 9 bases of the junction unmatched. The CDR3 has 15 residues. Germline values: CDR1 KGHSH, CDR2 LQKENI. Worth noting for this clone: The antigen is not known.

The primer mix had 60 Vbeta and 13 Jbeta primers. Sequencing was performed with immunoSEQ multiplex PCR; in TCRdb, only in-frame clones are kept and a portion is missing. The sample consists of about 160,000 clones, 75% to 85% of them appearing once. Sequencing was carried out using PBMCs. The genes are TRBV18 and TRBJ2-1, with 7 bases matching TRBD2. The clonotype comes from a man over 45 in good health and CMV-seropositive. Here the CDR3 reads CASSPIAGLRNEQFF. The DNA for the CDR3 is TGTGCCAGCTCACCCATAGCGGGCCTGAGGAATGAGCAGTTCTTC.